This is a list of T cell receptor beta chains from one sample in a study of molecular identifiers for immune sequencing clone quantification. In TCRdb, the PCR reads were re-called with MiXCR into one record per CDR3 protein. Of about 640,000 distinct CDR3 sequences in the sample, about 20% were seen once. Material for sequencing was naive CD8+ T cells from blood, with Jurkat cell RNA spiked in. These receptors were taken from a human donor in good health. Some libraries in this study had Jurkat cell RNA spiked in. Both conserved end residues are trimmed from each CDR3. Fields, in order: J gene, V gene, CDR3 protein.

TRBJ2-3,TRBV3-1,ASSHALAGADTQY
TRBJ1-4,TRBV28,ASSGDRGSSNEKLF
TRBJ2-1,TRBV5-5,ASSLDFSYNEQF
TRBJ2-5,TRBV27,ASKGLAGDQETQY
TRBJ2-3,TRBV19,ASSMTGTSGYTQY
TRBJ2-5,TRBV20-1,SARELRRETQY
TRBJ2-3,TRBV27,ASSPIGPATDTQY
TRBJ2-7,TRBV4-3,ASSQDTGGYEQY
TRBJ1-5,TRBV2,ASRGQGQPQH
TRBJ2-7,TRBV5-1,ASSLNSQGGSYEQY
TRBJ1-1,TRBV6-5,ASSYTINTEAF
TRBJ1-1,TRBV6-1,ASSTRQGGMNTEAF
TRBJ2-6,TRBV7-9,ASSLVEGRLKYSGANVLT
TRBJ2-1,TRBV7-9,ASRQRLAGGTYNEQF
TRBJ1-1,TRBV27,ASRQGMNTEAF
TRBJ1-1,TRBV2,ASSESRGNTEAF
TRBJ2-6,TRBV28,ASSLATGSGANVLT
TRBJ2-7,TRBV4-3,ATSQDVSRASYEQY
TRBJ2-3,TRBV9,ASSFLASGGMNTQY
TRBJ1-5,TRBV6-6,ASSYPGRETENQPQH
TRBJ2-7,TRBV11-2,ASSLGRRGHEQY
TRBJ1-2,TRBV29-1,SVDPGTPGYT
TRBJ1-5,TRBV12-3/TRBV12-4,ASSFHGTRH
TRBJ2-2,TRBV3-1,ASSQVTDSNTGELF
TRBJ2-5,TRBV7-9,AERGAPQETQY
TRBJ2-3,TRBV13,ASRGISGASTDTQY
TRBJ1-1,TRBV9,ASSVSQEGGGNTEAF
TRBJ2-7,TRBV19,ASSSGTGIAYEQY
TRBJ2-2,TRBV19,ASSSRVGGELF
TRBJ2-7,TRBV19,ASSTGGDFYEQY
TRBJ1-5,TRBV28,ASSSLISNQPQH
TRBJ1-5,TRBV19,ATCWKTGGVQPQH
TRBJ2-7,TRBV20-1,SAQDPGLPYEQY
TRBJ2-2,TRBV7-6,ASSVALAGGKNTGELF
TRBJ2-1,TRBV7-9,ASSLVAAVSSYNEQF
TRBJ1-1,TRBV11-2,ASSFQQGLTEAF
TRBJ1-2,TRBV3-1,ASSQEGGAQTPSYGYT
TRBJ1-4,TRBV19,ASTWGHSGEKLF
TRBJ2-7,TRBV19,ASSIRGQGAYEQY
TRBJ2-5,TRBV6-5,ASSYDSGGEETQY
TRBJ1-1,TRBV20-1,SATRQGEAF
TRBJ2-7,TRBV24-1,ATSDGGYEQY
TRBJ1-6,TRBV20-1,SAREQGSSYNSPLH
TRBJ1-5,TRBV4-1,ASSQETGYSNQPQH
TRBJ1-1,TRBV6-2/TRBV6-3,ASSYSVTANTEAF